This T cell receptor beta chain was sequenced for a study of T cell repertoires in cytomegalovirus infection. Notes on the study in general: Identification of carriers of CMV plus the relevant HLA was achieved through cumulative public TCR beta family frequency. HLA-C-restricted TCR beta clonotypes specific for CMV led the ex vivo response.

This clonotype was seen at least ten times. Its antigen is as yet unknown. TCRdb re-called the reads through MiXCR, storing one row per CDR3 protein. The sample holds some 320,000 distinct CDR3 sequences, almost 30% seen once. V gave up 3 bases and J gave up 0 bases, with 9 bases separating them. This CDR3 region has 16 residues. Germline lookup yields CDR1 SEHNR and CDR2 FQNEAQ (reference sequence). Sequencing was performed on cultured PBMCs, taken from culture after CMV antigen stimulation. The gene calls are TRBV7-9 and TRBJ1-6; D unresolved. This clonotype was sampled from a human donor in good health (CMV status not recorded). Some clones in this sample may be carry-over from other donors' samples. DNA of the CDR3: TGTGCCAGCAGCTTGGGTGGAGGCTCCTATAATTCACCCCTCCACTTT. This sequence encodes CASSLGGGSYNSPLHF.